This entry is about one TCR beta chain. Its antigen remains unidentified. Deletions cut 4 bases from V and 2 bases from J, with 14 bases between. Germline lookup yields CDR1 MNHEY and CDR2 SMNVEV (reference sequence). The CDR3 runs to 15 residues. As for treatment: approximately 9-day PBMC culture with coronavirus spike peptide pools or control peptides (ViraFEST assay). ViraFEST enlarged antigen-specific T cell populations with peptide pools and afterwards sequenced TCRs. PCR positivity dates ran from March to December 2020, preceding US Alpha, Beta and Delta variants. The data are from a study of vaccination and CD4 T cells after COVID-19. Background on the study: Post-vaccine sampling followed dose two by a median roughly 76 days (range 14 to 241).

An Oncomine TCR Beta short-read assay was used to sequence the DNA from cultured CD4+ T cells. Using the QIAamp micro DNA kit, genomic DNA was extracted from the CD4+ T cells that had been cultured. Each CDR3 protein gets one entry after TCRdb re-called the PCR reads with MiXCR. This table holds 10,000 to 13,000 distinct CDR3 sequences, approximately 53% found once. The chain is built from TRBV27 and TRBJ1-2, with D possibly TRBD1 on 5 matching bases. Sequencing input: CD4+ T cells from blood, cultured in vitro. The TCR was taken from a human donor who had recovered from COVID-19. Here the CDR3 DNA reads TGTGCCAGCAGTTCTCGATCGGGACGGAACTATGGCTACACCTTC. Its translation: CASSSRSGRNYGYTF.